This T cell receptor beta chain is drawn from a study of ipilimumab plus nivolumab after autologous stem cell transplantation. Unmatched junction bases numbered 8, after V lost 5 bases and J lost 1 base. The germline V gene encodes CDR1 SGHTA and CDR2 FQGTGA. The CDR3 runs to 16 residues. Starting 14 to 28 days after autologous transplant, ipilimumab 1 mg/kg was given. TCRdb's table, derived via immunoSEQ multiplex PCR, lists solely in-frame clones and lacks some. The data show more than 15,000 clones, with roughly 84% seen just once and approximately 34% held by the top ten. This sequence joins TRBV7-3 and TRBJ2-1, with 7 nucleotides matching TRBD2. The sample here was PBMCs, taken in a trial of ipilimumab plus nivolumab as post-transplant consolidation. The clonotype originates from a male donor with diffuse large B-cell lymphoma. CDR3 DNA sequence: TGTGCCAGCAGCCTCCCAGCGGGGATTTCCTACAATGAGCAGTTCTTC. This codes for CASSLPAGISYNEQFF.